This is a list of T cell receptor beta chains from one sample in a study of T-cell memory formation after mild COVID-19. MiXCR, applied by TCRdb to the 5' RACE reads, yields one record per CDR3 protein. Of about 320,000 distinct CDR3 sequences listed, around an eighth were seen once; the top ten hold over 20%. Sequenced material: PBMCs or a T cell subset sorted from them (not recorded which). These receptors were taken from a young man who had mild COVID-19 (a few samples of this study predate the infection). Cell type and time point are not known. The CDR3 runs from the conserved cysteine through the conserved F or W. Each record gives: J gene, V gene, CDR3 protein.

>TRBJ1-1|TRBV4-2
CASSQDLGVWTEAFF
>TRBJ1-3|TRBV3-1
CASSQLRQGNTIYF
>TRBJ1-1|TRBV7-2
CASSLLDRGREAFF
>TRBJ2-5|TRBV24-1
CATRSGAGETQYF
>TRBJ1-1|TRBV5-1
CASSLIDDTEAFF
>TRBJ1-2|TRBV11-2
CASSRIQANYGYTF
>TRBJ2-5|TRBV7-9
CASSVGLTGETQYF
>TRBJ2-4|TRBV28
CASIGTGAKNIQYF
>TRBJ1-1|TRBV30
CAWRAGGGGTEAFF
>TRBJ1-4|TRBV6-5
CASRQYRGRATNEKLFF
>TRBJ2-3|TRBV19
CASRWTVLSTDTQYF
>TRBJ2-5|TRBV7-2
CASSSPGGPSSQYF
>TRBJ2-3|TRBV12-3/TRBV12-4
CASALQGHTQYF
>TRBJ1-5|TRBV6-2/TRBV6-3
CASSYTPTDQPQHF
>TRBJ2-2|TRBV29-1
CSVGGQTNTGELFF
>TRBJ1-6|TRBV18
CASSPGGDSPLHF
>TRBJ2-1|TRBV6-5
CASSYAGGNEQFF
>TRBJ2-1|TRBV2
CASSDEGAYNEQFF
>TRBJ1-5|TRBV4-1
CASSREPRDQPQHF
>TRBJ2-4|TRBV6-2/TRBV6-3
CASRAPSKNIQYF
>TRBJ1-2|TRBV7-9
CASSPGDRGYGYTF
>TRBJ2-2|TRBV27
CASSFRGSTGELFF
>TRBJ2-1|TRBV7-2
CASSWDRGQPPSSYNEQFF
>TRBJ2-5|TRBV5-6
CASSFVQGTSAGETQYF